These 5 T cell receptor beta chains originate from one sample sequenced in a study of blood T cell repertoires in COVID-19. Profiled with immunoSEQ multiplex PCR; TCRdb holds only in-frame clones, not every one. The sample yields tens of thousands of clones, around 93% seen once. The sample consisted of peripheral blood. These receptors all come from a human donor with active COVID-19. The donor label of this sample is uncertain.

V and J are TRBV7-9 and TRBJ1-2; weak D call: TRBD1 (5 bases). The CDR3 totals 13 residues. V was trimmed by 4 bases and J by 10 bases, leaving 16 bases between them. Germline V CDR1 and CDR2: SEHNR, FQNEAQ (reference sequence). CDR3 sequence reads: CASSSTPPGVYTF. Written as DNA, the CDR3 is TGTGCCAGCAGCTCGACCCCCCCGGGGGTCTACACCTTC.

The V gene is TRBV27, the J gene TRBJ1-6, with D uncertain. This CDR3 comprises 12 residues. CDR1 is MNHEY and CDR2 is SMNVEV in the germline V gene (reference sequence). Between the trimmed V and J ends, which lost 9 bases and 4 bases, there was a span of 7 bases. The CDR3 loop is CASREYNSPLHF. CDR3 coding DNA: TGTGCCAGTCGGGAGTATAATTCACCCCTCCACTTT.

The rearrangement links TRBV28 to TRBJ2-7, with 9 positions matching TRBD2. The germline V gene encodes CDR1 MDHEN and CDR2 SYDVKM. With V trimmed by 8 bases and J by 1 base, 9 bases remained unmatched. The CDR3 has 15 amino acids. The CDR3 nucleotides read TGTGCCAGCCGACCGGGACTAGCAGGTTCCTACGAGCAGTACTTC. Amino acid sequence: CASRPGLAGSYEQYF. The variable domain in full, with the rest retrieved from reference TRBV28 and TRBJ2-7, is DVKVTQSSRYLVKRTGEKVFLECVQDMDHENMFWYRQDPGLGLRLIYFSYDVKMKEKGDIPEGYSVSREKKERFSLILESASTNQTSMYLCASRPGLAGSYEQYFGPGTRLTVT.

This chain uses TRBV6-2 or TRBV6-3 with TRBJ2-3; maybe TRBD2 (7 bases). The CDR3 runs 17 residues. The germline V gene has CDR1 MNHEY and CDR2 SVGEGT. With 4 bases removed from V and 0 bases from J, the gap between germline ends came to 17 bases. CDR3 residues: CASSSRGGAPSTDTQYF. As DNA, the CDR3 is TGTGCCAGCAGTTCTCGTGGGGGGGCCCCTAGCACAGATACGCAGTATTTT.

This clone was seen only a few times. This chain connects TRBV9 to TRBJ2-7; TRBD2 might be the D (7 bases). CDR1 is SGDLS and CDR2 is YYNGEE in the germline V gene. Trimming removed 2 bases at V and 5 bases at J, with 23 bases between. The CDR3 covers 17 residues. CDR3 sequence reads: CASSVSPTGGGSDEQYF. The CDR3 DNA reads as TGTGCCAGCAGCGTGTCCCCAACGGGGGGCGGATCCGACGAGCAGTACTTC.